Given below is one TCR beta chain in context. This table comes from immunoSEQ multiplex PCR, and its TCRdb copy is limited to in-frame clones, with some not included. The sample yields about 55,000 clones, around 85% seen once. This entry belongs to a study of blood T cell repertoires in COVID-19. Study-wide context: PBMCs, B-cell-depleted T cells, or T cells provided the cDNA or gDNA that made up the material.

The sequencing input was peripheral blood. This receptor was obtained from a human donor in a cohort sampled during active COVID-19.

The CDR3 loop reads CASSSTGTPNQPQHF. CDR3 sequence (DNA): TGCGCCAGCAGCTCAACCGGGACACCAAATCAGCCCCAGCATTTT. The gene calls are TRBV5-1 and TRBJ1-5, with D maybe TRBD1 (6 bases). The CDR3 contains 15 residues. Germline CDR1 and CDR2: SGHRS and YFSETQ. V was clipped by 3 bases and J by 4 bases, with 14 bases between them.